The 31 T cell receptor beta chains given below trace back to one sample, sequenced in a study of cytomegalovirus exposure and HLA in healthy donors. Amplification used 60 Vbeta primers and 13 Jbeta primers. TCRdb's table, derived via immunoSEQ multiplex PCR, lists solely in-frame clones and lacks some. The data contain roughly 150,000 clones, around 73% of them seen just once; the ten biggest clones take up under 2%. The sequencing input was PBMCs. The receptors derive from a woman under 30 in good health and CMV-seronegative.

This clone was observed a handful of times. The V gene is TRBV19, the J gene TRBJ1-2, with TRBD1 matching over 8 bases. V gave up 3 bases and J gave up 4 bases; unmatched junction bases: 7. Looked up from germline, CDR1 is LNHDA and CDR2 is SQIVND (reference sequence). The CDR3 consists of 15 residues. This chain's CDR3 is CASSMGTGEFYGYTF. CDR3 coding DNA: TGTGCCAGTAGTATGGGGACAGGAGAGTTCTATGGCTACACCTTC.

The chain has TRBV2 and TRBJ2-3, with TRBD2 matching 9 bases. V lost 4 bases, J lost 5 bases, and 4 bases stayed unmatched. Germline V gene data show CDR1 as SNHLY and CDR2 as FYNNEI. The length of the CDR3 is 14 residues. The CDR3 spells CASSAQRGVDTQYF. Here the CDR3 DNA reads TGTGCCAGCAGTGCCCAGCGGGGGGTAGATACGCAGTATTTT.

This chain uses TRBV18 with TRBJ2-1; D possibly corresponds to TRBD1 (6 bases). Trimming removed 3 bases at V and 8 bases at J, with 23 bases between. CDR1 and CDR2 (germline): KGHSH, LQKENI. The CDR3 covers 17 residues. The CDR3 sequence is CASSPPGPRTETDEQFF. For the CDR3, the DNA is TGTGCCAGCTCACCGCCAGGACCCCGGACAGAGACGGATGAGCAGTTCTTC.

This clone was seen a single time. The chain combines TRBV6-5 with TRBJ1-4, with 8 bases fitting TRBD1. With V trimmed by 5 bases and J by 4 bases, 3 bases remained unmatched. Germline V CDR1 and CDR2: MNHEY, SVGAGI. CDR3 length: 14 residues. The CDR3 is CASSQTGGNEKLFF. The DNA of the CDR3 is TGTGCCAGCAGTCAAACAGGGGGTAATGAAAAACTGTTTTTT.

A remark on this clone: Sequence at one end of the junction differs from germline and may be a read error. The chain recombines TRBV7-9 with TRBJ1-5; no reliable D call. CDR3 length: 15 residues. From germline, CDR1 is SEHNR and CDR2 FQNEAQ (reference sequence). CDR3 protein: CSSSSGEIKNQPQHF. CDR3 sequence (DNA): TGTTCCAGCAGCTCCGGGGAAATCAAAAATCAGCCCCAGCATTTT.

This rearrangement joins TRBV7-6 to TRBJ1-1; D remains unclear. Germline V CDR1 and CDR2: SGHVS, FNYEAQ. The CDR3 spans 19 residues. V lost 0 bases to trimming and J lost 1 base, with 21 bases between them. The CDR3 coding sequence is TGTGCCAGCAGCTTAGCGATTGGAGAGTCTGGCGCCGGGAACACTGAAGCTTTCTTT. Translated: CASSLAIGESGAGNTEAFF.

This CDR3 is CASSLGGTGEKYGYTF. CDR3 DNA: TGTGCCAGCAGCTTGGGGGGAACAGGGGAGAAATATGGCTACACCTTC. The chain links TRBV5-4 to TRBJ1-2, with 7 nucleotides matching TRBD1. CDR1 and CDR2 (germline): SGHNT, YYREEE (reference sequence). The CDR3 length is 16 residues. Trimming at V came to 0 bases and at J to 5 bases, leaving 10 bases not matched to a gene. Variable domain in full (rest from reference TRBV5-4 and TRBJ1-2): ETGVTQSPTHLIKTRGQQVTLRCSSQSGHNTVSWYQQALGQGPQFIFQYYREEENGRGNFPPRFSGLQFPNYSSELNVNALELDDSALYLCASSLGGTGEKYGYTFGSGTRLTVV.

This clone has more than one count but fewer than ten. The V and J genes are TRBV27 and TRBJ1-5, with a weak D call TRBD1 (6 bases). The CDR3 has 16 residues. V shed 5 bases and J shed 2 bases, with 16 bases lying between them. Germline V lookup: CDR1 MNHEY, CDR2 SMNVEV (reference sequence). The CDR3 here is CASSHGQLAGNQPQHF. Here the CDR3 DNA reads TGTGCCAGCAGTCACGGACAGTTGGCGGGCAATCAGCCCCAGCATTTT.

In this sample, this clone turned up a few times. CDR3 in amino acids: CASSQGDRSKGSNQPQHF. CDR3 sequence (DNA): TGCGCCAGCAGCCAAGGAGACAGGTCCAAGGGGAGCAATCAGCCCCAGCATTTT. The rearrangement joins TRBV4-1 to TRBJ1-5; TRBD1 is a possible D gene (6 bases). Germline V CDR1 and CDR2: MGHRA, YSYEKL. The ends were cut back, 1 base at V and 1 base at J, with 17 bases in the middle. The CDR3 has 18 amino acids.

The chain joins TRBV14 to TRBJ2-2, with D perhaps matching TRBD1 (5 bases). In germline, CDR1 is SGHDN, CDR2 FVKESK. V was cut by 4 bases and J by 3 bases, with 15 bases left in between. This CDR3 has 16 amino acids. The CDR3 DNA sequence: TGTGCCAGCAGCCCCTTGGCCAGGGAATACACCGGGGAGCTGTTTTTT. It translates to CASSPLAREYTGELFF.

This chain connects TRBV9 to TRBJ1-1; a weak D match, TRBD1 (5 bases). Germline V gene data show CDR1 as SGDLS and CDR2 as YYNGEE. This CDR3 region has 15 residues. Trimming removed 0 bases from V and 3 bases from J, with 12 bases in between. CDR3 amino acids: CASSVDGRVDTEAFF. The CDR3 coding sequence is TGTGCCAGCAGCGTAGACGGCAGGGTGGACACTGAAGCTTTCTTT.

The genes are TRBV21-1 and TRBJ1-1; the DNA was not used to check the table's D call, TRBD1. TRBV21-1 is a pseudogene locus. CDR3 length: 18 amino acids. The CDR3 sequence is CASSKAGQGRKLNTEAFF. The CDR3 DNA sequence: TGTGCCAGCAGCAAAGCGGGGCAGGGGCGAAAATTGAACACTGAAGCTTTCTTT.

CDR3 DNA sequence: TGTGCCAGCAGTGGGACAAGAAGCTCCTACGAGCAGTACTTC. Translation: CASSGTRSSYEQYF. The chain carries TRBV6-6 and TRBJ2-7; a possible D gene is TRBD1 (6 bases). This CDR3 spans 14 amino acids. Germline-derived CDR1 and CDR2 are MNHNY and SVGAGI (reference sequence). The germline V and J ends were trimmed by 5 bases and 0 bases, with 11 bases remaining between them.

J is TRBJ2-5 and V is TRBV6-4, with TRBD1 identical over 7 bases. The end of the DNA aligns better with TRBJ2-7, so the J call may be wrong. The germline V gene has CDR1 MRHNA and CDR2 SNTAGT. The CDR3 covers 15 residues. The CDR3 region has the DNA TGTGCCAGCAGTGAGCAGGACAGGCAACGCTACGAGCAGTACTTC. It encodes CASSEQDRQRYEQYF.

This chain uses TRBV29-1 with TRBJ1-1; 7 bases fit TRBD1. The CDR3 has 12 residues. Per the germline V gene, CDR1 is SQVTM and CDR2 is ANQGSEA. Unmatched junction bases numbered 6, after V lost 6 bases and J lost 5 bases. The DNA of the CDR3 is TGCAGCGTCCACAGGGGTGGGACTGAAGCTTTCTTT. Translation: CSVHRGGTEAFF.

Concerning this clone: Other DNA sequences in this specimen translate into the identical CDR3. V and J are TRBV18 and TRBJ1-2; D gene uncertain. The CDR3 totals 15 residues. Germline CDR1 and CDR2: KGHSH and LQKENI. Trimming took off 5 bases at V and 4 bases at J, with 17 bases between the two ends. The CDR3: CASSEANPLLYGYTF. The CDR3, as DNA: TGTGCCAGCTCAGAGGCGAATCCCCTACTCTATGGCTACACCTTC. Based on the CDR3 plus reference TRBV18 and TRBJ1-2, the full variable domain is NAGVMQNPRHLVRRRGQEARLRCSPMKGHSHVYWYRQLPEEGLKFMVYLQKENIIDESGMPKERFSAEFPKEGPSILRIQQVVRGDSAAYFCASSEANPLLYGYTFGSGTRLTVV.

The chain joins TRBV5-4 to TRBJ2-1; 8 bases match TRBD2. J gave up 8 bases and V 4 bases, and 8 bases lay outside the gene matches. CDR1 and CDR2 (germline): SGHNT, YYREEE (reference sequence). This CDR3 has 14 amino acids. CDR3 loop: CASSDRGGKYEQFF. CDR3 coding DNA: TGTGCCAGCAGCGATCGGGGGGGAAAATATGAGCAGTTCTTC. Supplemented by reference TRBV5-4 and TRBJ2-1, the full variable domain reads ETGVTQSPTHLIKTRGQQVTLRCSSQSGHNTVSWYQQALGQGPQFIFQYYREEENGRGNFPPRFSGLQFPNYSSELNVNALELDDSALYLCASSDRGGKYEQFFGPGTRLTVL.

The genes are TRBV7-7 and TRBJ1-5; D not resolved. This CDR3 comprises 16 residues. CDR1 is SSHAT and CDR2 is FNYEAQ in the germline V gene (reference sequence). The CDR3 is CASWEGKGLKEQPQHF. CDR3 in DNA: TGTGCTAGCTGGGAGGGCAAGGGTCTGAAGGAACAGCCCCAGCATTTT.

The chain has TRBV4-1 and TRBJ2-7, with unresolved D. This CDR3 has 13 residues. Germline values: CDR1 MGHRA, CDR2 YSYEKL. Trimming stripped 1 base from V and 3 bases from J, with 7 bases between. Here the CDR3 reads CASSQVHSYEQYF. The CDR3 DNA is TGCGCCAGCAGCCAAGTTCACAGCTACGAGCAGTACTTC.

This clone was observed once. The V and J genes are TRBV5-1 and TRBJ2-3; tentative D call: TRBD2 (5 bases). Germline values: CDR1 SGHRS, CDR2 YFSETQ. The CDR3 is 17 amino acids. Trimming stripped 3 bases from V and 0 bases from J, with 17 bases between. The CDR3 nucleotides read TGCGCCAGCAGCTACCTCAGCGGTCTGGCTAGCACAGATACGCAGTATTTT. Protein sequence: CASSYLSGLASTDTQYF.

The CDR3 nucleotides are TGTGCCAGCAGCCCATTTGCGCGGGGGGGGTACAATGAGCAGTTCTTC. Translating it yields CASSPFARGGYNEQFF. The genes are TRBV14 and TRBJ2-1, with 9 bases fitting TRBD2. Germline loops: CDR1 SGHDN, CDR2 FVKESK. Trimming cost V 4 bases and J 4 bases; bases outside gene matches: 8. The CDR3 totals 16 residues. Based on the CDR3 plus reference TRBV14 and TRBJ2-1, the full variable domain is EAGVTQFPSHSVIEKGQTVTLRCDPISGHDNLYWYRRVMGKEIKFLLHFVKESKQDESGMPNNRFLAERTGGTYSTLKVQPAELEDSGVYFCASSPFARGGYNEQFFGPGTRLTVL.

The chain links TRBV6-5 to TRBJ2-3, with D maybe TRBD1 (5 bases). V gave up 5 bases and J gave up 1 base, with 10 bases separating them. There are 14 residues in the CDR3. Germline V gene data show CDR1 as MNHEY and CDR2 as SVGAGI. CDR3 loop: CASSQGAGTDTQYF. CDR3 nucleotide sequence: TGTGCCAGCAGTCAAGGGGCTGGCACAGATACGCAGTATTTT.

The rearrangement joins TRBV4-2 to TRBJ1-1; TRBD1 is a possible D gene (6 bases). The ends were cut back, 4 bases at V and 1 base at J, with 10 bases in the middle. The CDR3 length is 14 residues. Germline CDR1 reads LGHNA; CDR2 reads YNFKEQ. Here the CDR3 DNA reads TGTGCCAGCAGCCTGGACAGAAGGAACACTGAAGCTTTCTTT. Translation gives CASSLDRRNTEAFF.

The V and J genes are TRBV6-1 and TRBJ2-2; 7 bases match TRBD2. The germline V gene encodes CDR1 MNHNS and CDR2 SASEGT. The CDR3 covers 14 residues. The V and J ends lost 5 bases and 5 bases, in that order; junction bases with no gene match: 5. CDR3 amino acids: CASSLWGGTGELFF. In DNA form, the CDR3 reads TGTGCCAGCAGTCTCTGGGGGGGGACCGGGGAGCTGTTTTTT.

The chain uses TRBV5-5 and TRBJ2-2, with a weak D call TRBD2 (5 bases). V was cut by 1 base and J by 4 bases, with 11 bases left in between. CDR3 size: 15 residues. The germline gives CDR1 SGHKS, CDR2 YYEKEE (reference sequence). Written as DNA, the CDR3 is TGTGCCAGCAGCTTGTTTACGAGCGGCACCGGGGAGCTGTTTTTT. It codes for CASSLFTSGTGELFF.

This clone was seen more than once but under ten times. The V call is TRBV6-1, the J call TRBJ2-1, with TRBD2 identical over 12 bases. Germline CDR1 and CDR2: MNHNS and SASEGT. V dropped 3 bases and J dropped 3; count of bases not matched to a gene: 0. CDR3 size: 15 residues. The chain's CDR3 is CASSEGLAGYNEQFF. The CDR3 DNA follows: TGTGCCAGCAGTGAGGGACTAGCGGGCTACAATGAGCAGTTCTTC.

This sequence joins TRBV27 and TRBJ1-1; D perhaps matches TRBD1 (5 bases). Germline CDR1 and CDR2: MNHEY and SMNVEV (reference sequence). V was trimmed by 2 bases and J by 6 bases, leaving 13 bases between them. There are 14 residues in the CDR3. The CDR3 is CASSLRWGVAEAFF. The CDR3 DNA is TGTGCCAGCAGTTTAAGGTGGGGGGTCGCTGAAGCTTTCTTT.

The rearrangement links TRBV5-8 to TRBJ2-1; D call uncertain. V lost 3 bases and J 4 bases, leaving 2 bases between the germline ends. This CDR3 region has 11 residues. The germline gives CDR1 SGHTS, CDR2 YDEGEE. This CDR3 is CASSSYNEQFF. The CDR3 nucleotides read TGTGCCAGCAGCTCGTACAATGAGCAGTTCTTC.

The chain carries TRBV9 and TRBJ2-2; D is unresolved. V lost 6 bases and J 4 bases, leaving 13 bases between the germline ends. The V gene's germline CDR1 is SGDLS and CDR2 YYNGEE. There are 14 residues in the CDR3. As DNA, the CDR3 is TGTGCCAGCACTGCCCCGGGTACCACCGGGGAGCTGTTTTTT. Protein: CASTAPGTTGELFF.

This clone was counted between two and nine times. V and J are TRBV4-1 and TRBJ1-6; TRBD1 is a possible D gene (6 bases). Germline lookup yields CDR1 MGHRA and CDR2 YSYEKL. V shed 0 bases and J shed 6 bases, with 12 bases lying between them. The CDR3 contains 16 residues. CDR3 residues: CASSQDYAQGNSPLHF. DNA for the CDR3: TGCGCCAGCAGCCAAGATTATGCACAGGGTAATTCACCCCTCCACTTT.

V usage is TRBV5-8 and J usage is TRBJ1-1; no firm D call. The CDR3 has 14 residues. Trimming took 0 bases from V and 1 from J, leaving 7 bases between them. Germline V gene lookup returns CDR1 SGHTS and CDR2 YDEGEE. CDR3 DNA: TGTGCCAGCAGCTTGGGGCGGAAGAACACTGAAGCTTTCTTT. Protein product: CASSLGRKNTEAFF.